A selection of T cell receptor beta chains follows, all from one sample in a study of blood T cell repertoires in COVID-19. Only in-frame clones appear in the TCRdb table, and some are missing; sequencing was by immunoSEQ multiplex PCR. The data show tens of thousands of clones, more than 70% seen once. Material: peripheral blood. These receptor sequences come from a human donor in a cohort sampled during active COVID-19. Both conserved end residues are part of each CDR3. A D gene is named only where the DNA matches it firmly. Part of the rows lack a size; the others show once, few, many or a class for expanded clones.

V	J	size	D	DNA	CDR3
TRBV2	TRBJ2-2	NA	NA	TGTGCCAGCAGTGAAAGGGGGACCGTGTGGACCGGGGAGCTGTTTTTT	CASSERGTVWTGELFF
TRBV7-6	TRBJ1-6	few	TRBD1	TGTGCCAGCAGTCTTACCGACAGGGGGAGACGCTCCTATAATTCACCCCTCCACTTT	CASSLTDRGRRSYNSPLHF
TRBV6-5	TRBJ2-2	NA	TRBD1	TGTGCCAGTGACAGGGGTCAGAACACCGGGGAGCTGTTTTTT	CASDRGQNTGELFF
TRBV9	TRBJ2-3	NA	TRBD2	TGTGCCAGCAGCGGCGGGGGGAAAGATACGCAGTATTTT	CASSGGGKDTQYF
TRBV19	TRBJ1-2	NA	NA	TGTGCCAGTTGGGGGGGAGGAGATGGCTACACCTTC	CASWGGGDGYTF
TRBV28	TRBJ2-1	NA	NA	TGTGCCAGCAACCATGGAGGGAGCTCCTACAATGAGCAGTTCTTC	CASNHGGSSYNEQFF
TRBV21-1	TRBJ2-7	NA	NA	TGTGCCAGCACGACGACTAGCGGGGGTTACGAGCAGTACTTC	CASTTTSGGYEQYF
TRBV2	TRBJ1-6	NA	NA	TGTGCCAGCAGTGAACGTCTGTACACCCCGCTCCACTTT	CASSERLYTPLHF
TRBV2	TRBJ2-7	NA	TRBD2	TGTGCCAGCAGTGAAGAGGCGGGGGAGGGTAGCTACGAGCAGTACTTC	CASSEEAGEGSYEQYF
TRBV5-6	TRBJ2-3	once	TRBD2	TGTGCCAGCAGCTTGGCTCTTAGCGGGAGGTTTCGAGATACGCAGTATTTT	CASSLALSGRFRDTQYF
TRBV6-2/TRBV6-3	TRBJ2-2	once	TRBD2	TGTGCCAGCAGTTACCGGGGGGGAGGCGGGGAGCTGTTTTTT	CASSYRGGGGELFF
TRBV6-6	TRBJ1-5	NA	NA	TGTGCCAGCAGTTACCGGCAGGGACAAGGGCAGCCCCAGCATTTT	CASSYRQGQGQPQHF
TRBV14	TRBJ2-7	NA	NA	TGTGCCAGCAGCCAGGGAGGCCCTCACATCTACGAGCAGTACTTC	CASSQGGPHIYEQYF
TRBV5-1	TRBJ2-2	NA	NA	TGCGCCAGCAGCTCCACAGTCACCGGGGAGCTGTTTTTT	CASSSTVTGELFF
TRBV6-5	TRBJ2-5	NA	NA	TGTGCCAGCAGTTACGGAGCCCCCCGAGAGACCCAGTACTTC	CASSYGAPRETQYF
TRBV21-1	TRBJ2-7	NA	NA	TGTGCCAGCAGCAACGTGACTATTAGCAGGAGCTCCTACGAGCAGTACTTC	CASSNVTISRSSYEQYF
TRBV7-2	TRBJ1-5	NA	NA	TGTGCCAGCAGTATTGGGGCGGGACTTGGGAGCAATCAGCCCCAGCATTTT	CASSIGAGLGSNQPQHF
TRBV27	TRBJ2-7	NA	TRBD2	TGTGCCAGCAGTTCAAGGACTAGCGGGAGGGCGGTCGAGCAGTACTTC	CASSSRTSGRAVEQYF
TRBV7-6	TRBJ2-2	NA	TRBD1	TGTGCCAGCAGCTTTGACAGGGTGCCCGGGGAGCTGTTTTTT	CASSFDRVPGELFF
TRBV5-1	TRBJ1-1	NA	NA	TGCGCCAGCAGCTTGGAAGTCCGTGCAGGCACTGAAGCTTTCTTT	CASSLEVRAGTEAFF
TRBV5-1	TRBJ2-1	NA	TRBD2	TGCGCCAGCAGCTCCGGGCTAGCGGGAACCTACAATGAGCAGTTCTTC	CASSSGLAGTYNEQFF
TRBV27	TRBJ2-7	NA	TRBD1	TGTGCCAGCAGTAACAGGGGCGCCGAGCAGTACTTC	CASSNRGAEQYF
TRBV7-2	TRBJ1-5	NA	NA	TGTGCCAGCAGCTTAGTGAAGGGGCCTCAGCCCCAGCATTTT	CASSLVKGPQPQHF
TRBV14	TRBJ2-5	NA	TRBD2	TGTGCCAGCAGCCCCCGGACTAGCGGGAGAGAGACCCAGTACTTC	CASSPRTSGRETQYF
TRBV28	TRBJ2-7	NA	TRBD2	TGTGCCAGCAGTTTCGCGGGGGGGGACGAGCAGTACTTC	CASSFAGGDEQYF
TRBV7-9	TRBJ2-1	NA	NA	TGTGCCAGCAGCCCCCGGGACTCCCCCTACAATGAGCAGTTCTTC	CASSPRDSPYNEQFF
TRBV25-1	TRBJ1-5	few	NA	TGTGCCAGCAGTGCGGGGGGCAATCAGCCCCAGCATTTT	CASSAGGNQPQHF
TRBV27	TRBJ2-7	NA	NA	TGTGCCAGCAGTTTAATGGCAGGGGCATCCTACGAGCAGTACTTC	CASSLMAGASYEQYF
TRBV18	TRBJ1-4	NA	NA	TGTGCCAGCTCACCCGGGGATAATGAAAAACTGTTTTTT	CASSPGDNEKLFF
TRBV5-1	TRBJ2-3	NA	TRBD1	TGCGCCAGCATACTAAGACTGACAGGGAAAGCAGATACGCAGTATTTT	CASILRLTGKADTQYF
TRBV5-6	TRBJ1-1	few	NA	TGTGCCAGCAGCTTAAAAGACAGACAAGGGAACACTGAAGCTTTCTTT	CASSLKDRQGNTEAFF
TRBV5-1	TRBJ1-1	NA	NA	TGCGCCAGCAGTGCCGAAACAGTGAACACTGAAGCTTTCTTT	CASSAETVNTEAFF
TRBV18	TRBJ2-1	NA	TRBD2	TGTGCCAGCTCACCGGGGGAGGGCAATGAGCAGTTCTTC	CASSPGEGNEQFF
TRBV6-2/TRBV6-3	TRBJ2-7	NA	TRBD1	TGTGCCAGCAGTTACTGGGACAGGGGCAGCGAGCAGTACTTC	CASSYWDRGSEQYF
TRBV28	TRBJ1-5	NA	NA	TGTGCCAGCACCGGGACAAATAGCAATCAGCCCCAGCATTTT	CASTGTNSNQPQHF
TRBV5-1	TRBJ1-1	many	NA	TGCGCCAGCAGCTTCGAGCTGAACACTGAAGCTTTCTTT	CASSFELNTEAFF
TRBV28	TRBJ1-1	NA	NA	TGTGCCAGCAGTCAATACAGCGGCCTCATGAACACTGAAGCTTTCTTT	CASSQYSGLMNTEAFF
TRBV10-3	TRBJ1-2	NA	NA	TGTGCCATCAGTGATACAAACCAGGGCTATGGCTACACCTTC	CAISDTNQGYGYTF
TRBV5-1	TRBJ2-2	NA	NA	TGCGCCAGCAGCGCCGTGAGCACCGGGGAGCTGTTTTTT	CASSAVSTGELFF
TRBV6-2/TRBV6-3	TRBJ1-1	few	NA	TGTGCCAGCAGTTCCGATCGACAGGTGGGGACTGAAGCTTTCTTT	CASSSDRQVGTEAFF
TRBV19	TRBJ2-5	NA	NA	TGTGCCAGTAGTGCGTCGACGGGGTACCCCCAAGAGACCCAGTACTTC	CASSASTGYPQETQYF
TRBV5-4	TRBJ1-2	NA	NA	TGTGCCAGCAGCTCCAGGGTGGAGAATGGCTACACCTTC	CASSSRVENGYTF
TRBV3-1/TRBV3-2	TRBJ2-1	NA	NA	TGTGCCAGCAGCCAAAGTCTAGCGACCTACAATGAGCAGTTCTTC	CASSQSLATYNEQFF
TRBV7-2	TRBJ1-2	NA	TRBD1	TGTGCCAGCAGCTCGTCCCGGGACAGCTATGGCTACACCTTC	CASSSSRDSYGYTF
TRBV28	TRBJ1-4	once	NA	TGTGCCAGCAGTTGGGACAATAATGAAAAACTGTTTTTT	CASSWDNNEKLFF
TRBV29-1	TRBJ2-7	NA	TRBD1	TGCAGCGGGGGGGGACAGGGGCCCTCCTACGAGCAGTACTTC	CSGGGQGPSYEQYF
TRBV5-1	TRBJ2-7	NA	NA	TGCGCCAGCAGCTTGGGGTGGGGAGCCTACGAGCAGTACTTC	CASSLGWGAYEQYF
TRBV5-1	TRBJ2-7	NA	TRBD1	TGCGCCAGCAGCGAGGGACAGACCTACGAGCAGTACTTC	CASSEGQTYEQYF
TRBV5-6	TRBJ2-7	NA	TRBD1	TGTGCCAGCAGCCGACTCGTACGGGGACAGGGTTACGAGCAGTACTTC	CASSRLVRGQGYEQYF
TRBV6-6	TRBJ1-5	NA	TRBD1	TGTGCCAGCAGCCAGACAGGGGAAAATCAGCCCCAGCATTTT	CASSQTGENQPQHF
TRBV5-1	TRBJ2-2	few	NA	TGCGCCAGCAGCTTGGATGGTAGCACCGGGGAGCTGTTTTTT	CASSLDGSTGELFF
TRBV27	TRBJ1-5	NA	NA	TGTGCCAGCAGTCTCGGACAAAATCAGCCCCAGCATTTT	CASSLGQNQPQHF
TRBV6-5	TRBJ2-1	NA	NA	TGTGCCAGCGTCGCGCGGGGCCACTACAATGAGCAGTTCTTC	CASVARGHYNEQFF
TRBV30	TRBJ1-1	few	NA	TGTGCCTGCTTTACAGATACCCTAGAAGCTTTCTTT	CACFTDTLEAFF